This T cell receptor beta chain was sequenced for a study of PD-1 blockade in classical Hodgkin lymphoma. General study points: According to reports, newly diagnosed patients had lower baseline TCR diversity than healthy donors, and relapsed/refractory patients had lower baseline TCR diversity still. Exclusion removed patients who began nivolumab under 1 year after ASCT. Prior to therapy, complete responders displayed diversity much like that of newly diagnosed patients.

The V end lost 6 bases, the J end lost 0 bases, and 11 bases lay between the germline ends. The CDR3 totals 14 residues. Germline loops: CDR1 MNHEY, CDR2 SVGAGI. Data came from immunoSEQ multiplex PCR; TCRdb stores just in-frame clones and leaves some out. The sample lists several thousand clones; approximately 84% were seen once. Within the sample, this clone is large. Its antigen is not identified. Every patient experienced relapse after autologous stem cell transplantation, and brentuximab vedotin exposure varied. The starting material was peripheral blood mononuclear cells (PBMCs), obtained at baseline. The rearrangement links TRBV6-5 to TRBJ1-2; a possible D gene is TRBD1 (6 bases). This sequence originates from a human donor with classical Hodgkin lymphoma. The CDR3 coding sequence is TGTGCCAGCAGAGGACAGACGTCTAACTATGGCTACACCTTC. This encodes CASRGQTSNYGYTF.